The sample holds a few counts of the clone carrying this TCR beta chain. Its antigen is not known. This sample stems from a study of human T cells and chemical hapten exposure. Study-wide context: The upper back received 0.01% DPC by patch testing, with results read at 6 days.

The CDR3 is 13 amino acids. The V gene's germline CDR1 is MNHEY and CDR2 SMNVEV (reference sequence). Trimming pared 7 bases from V and 1 base from J, leaving 10 bases between. Via MiXCR, TCRdb re-called the RACE reads, giving one row per CDR3 protein. Of under 200,000 distinct CDR3 sequences detected, more than 25% appear once; the ten largest clones hold less than 3.5%. As to time point: pre-sensitization, week 0. Indicated treatment: therapeutic diphenylcyclopropenone sensitization with weekly scalp DPC. Prior to application of each patch test, blood was drawn. Overall study results and limits: TCRs at high frequency, those above 1 in 1000, did not change with DPC sensitization.

The TCR comes from a woman in her 30s with alopecia areata. Some clones in this sample may be carry-over from other donors' samples. This chain uses TRBV27 with TRBJ1-1; D not resolved. The input for sequencing was whole blood, taken in connection with sensitization to the hapten diphenylcyclopropenone (DPC). The CDR3 here is CASTDDKNTEAFF. The CDR3 DNA is TGTGCCAGCACGGACGACAAGAACACTGAAGCTTTCTTT.